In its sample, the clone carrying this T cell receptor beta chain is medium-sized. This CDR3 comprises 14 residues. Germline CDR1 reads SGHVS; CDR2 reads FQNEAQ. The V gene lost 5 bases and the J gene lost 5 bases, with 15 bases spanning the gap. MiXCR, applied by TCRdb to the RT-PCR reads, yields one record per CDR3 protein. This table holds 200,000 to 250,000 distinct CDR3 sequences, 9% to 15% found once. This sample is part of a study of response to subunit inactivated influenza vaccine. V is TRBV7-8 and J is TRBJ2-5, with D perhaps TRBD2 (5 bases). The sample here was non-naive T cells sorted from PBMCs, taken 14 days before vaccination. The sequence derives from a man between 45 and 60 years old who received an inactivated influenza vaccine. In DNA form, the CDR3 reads TGTGCCAGCAGCCATTATCCCCCGGGGGAGACCCAGTACTTC. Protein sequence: CASSHYPPGETQYF.